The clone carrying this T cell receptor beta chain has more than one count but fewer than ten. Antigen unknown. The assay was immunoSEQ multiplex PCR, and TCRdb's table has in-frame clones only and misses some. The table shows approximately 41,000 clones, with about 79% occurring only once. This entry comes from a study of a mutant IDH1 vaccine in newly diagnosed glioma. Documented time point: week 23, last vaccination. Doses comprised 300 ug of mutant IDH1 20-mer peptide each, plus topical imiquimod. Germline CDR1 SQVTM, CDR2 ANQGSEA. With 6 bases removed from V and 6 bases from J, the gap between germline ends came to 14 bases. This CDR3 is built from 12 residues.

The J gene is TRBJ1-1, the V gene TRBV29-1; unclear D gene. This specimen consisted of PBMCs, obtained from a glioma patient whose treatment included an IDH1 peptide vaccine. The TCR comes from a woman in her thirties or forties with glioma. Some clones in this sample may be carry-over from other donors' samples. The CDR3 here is CSVSTNTAEAFF. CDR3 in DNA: TGCAGCGTGTCGACTAACACCGCTGAAGCTTTCTTT.